This T cell receptor beta chain derives from a study of T-cell memory formation after mild COVID-19 (dated by TCRdb to about 2021). With respect to the entire study: TCR sequence clusters from the two donors were found to be largely donor specific. In a couple of donors, T-cell clones that expanded and contracted after mild COVID-19 were tracked by sequencing TCRalpha and TCRbeta repertoires over time. Two young, previously healthy adult volunteers, one female and one male, were included in the cohort.

On the study overall, not on this receptor specifically: Contracting CD4+ clones were found mainly in CM and EM memory subsets, while CD8+ clones were enriched in EMRA. Some responding clones were detected in pre-infection memory, which suggested that pre-existing cross-reactive memory T cells had joined the SARS-CoV-2 response. The study covered only a couple of mild cases, and larger cohorts including severe cases with pre-infection samples were considered necessary. The second-wave clones that peaked on day 37 were not confirmed to be SARS-CoV-2 specific. From day 15 to 85, contracting clones showed balanced CD4/CD8 phenotypes, whereas a second wave of clones that expanded from day 15 to 37 leaned towards CD4+.

Between the V and J ends, shortened by 4 bases and 2 bases respectively, the junction contains 14 bases. The germline V gene provides CDR1 SGHRS and CDR2 YFSETQ. Including cysteine and phenylalanine, the CDR3 has 15 amino acids. The sequence is cut down to CDR3 DNA, 45 bases in frame from base 1. Sequenced on an Illumina NovaSeq 6000. TCRalpha and TCRbeta cDNA libraries were built by 5'RACE with constant-segment primers, adding sample barcodes and unique molecular identifiers. RNA was extracted from every sample with Trizol reagent. Amplification of the libraries took two PCR steps, and the second step added a second sample barcode plus Illumina TruSeq adapters. The libraries were sequenced on an Illumina NovaSeq using 2 x 150 bp paired-end reads. The authors processed their data as follows. With migec v1.2.7, reads were demultiplexed and then collapsed into UMI-guided consensus sequences. Using mixcr v2.1.11, UMI consensuses were aligned to TRA and TRB V and J templates and then assembled into clonotypes. Expanded or contracted clonotypes were those called significant by both edgeR and NoisET, with noise models trained on biological replicates. For edgeR calls, the cutoffs were a false discovery rate-adjusted p below 0.01 and a log2 fold-change threshold of 1. As an exploratory analysis of dynamics, max-normalized trajectories of the 1000 most abundant clonotypes were examined with PCA combined with hierarchical clustering. Each responding clone was given a CD4 or CD8 phenotype based on the CD4+ and CD8+ repertoires, which had been sequenced separately. In-frame beta chains were kept once TCRdb had trimmed the public reads at Q25 with fastp and called clones with MiXCR. Each entry is one CDR3 protein sequence, shown with its most common DNA and genes. TCRdb's processing, not the study's, gives the V and J calls here. Counted in this sample were about 13,000 distinct CDR3 sequences; roughly 19% of them appeared once. Of the sample, 45% to 50% falls within the top ten clones.

This clonotype was observed a single time. What antigen it recognizes has not been identified. It has no much larger one-base neighbor in the sample; base qualities were not kept. One read offers little support. PBMCs were isolated by Ficoll-Paque density gradient centrifugation. The origin of this receptor is an adult woman who had mild COVID-19 (a few samples of this study predate the infection). The sample titles of this study are shuffled in the database, so cell type and time point are left out; the donor was told from shared clones. Material: PBMCs or a T cell subset sorted from them (not recorded which). The chain couples TRBV5-1 to TRBJ2-3; TRBD1 is possibly the D segment (7 matching bases). The nucleotides are TGCGCCAGCAGCCCGAGACAGGGACTCACAGATACGCAGTATTTT. It codes for CASSPRQGLTDTQYF. The full variable domain, completed from the reference TRBV5-1 and TRBJ2-3 proteins outside the CDR3, reads KAGVTQTPRYLIKTRGQQVTLSCSPISGHRSVSWYQQTPGQGLQFLFEYFSETQRNKGNFPGRFSGRQFSNSRSEMNVSTLELGDSALYLCASSPRQGLTDTQYFGPGTRLTVL.